A single sample is the source of the 12 T cell receptor beta chains below, sequenced in a study of cytomegalovirus exposure and HLA in healthy donors. Assay used: immunoSEQ multiplex PCR; TCRdb lists only in-frame clones, some missing. The sample has under 300,000 clones; around 86% are singletons. Input material: PBMCs. These receptors originate from a woman in her 30s in good health and CMV-seropositive.

This chain connects TRBV14 to TRBJ2-3, with a tentative D call TRBD2 (6 bases). The CDR3 has 15 residues. V lost 3 bases and J 4 bases, leaving 14 bases between the germline ends. The germline CDR1 and CDR2 sequences are SGHDN and FVKESK. CDR3 DNA: TGTGCCAGCAGCCAGCAGCCGGGACTCCCAGATACGCAGTATTTT. Translated: CASSQQPGLPDTQYF.

This rearrangement joins TRBV19 to TRBJ2-2, with D possibly being TRBD2 (5 bases). V lost 2 bases to trimming and J lost 7 bases, with 8 bases between them. Looked up from germline, CDR1 is LNHDA and CDR2 is SQIVND (reference sequence). The CDR3 length is 13 residues. The CDR3: CASSISGDGELFF. The CDR3 DNA follows: TGTGCCAGTAGTATATCCGGGGACGGGGAGCTGTTTTTT. Looking up the rest from reference TRBV19 and TRBJ2-2 gives the full variable domain: DGGITQSPKYLFRKEGQNVTLSCEQNLNHDAMYWYRQDPGQGLRLIYYSQIVNDFQKGDIAEGYSVSREKKESFPLTVTSAQKNPTAFYLCASSISGDGELFFGEGSRLTVL.

In this sample, this clone turned up a few times. V usage is TRBV6-6 and J usage is TRBJ1-5; D remains unclear. Germline V gene sequence: CDR1 MNHNY, CDR2 SVGAGI (reference sequence). The CDR3 is 12 residues long. V gave up 2 bases and J gave up 5 bases, with 4 bases separating them. The CDR3 region is CASSYQDQPQHF. DNA for the CDR3: TGTGCCAGCAGTTACCAGGATCAGCCCCAGCATTTT.

V usage is TRBV5-8 and J usage is TRBJ1-2; 7 nucleotides match TRBD1. J lost 0 bases, V lost 4 bases, and 6 bases had no gene match. CDR3 size: 15 residues. Per the germline V gene, CDR1 is SGHTS and CDR2 is YDEGEE. The CDR3 loop is CASSHRDRANYGYTF. The CDR3 DNA reads as TGTGCCAGCAGCCATCGGGACAGAGCTAACTATGGCTACACCTTC. Full variable domain (remainder filled in from reference TRBV5-8 and TRBJ1-2): EAGVTQSPTHLIKTRGQQATLRCSPISGHTSVYWYQQALGLGLQFLLWYDEGEERNRGNFPPRFSGRQFPNYSSELNVNALELEDSALYLCASSHRDRANYGYTFGSGTRLTVV.

CDR3 in amino acids: CASSLGRGSQDTQYF. The DNA for the CDR3 is TGTGCCAGCAGCCTGGGCAGGGGGTCACAAGATACGCAGTATTTT. The V and J genes are TRBV7-2 and TRBJ2-3; 7 bases line up with TRBD1. This CDR3 contains 15 residues. Germline V gene sequence: CDR1 SGHTA, CDR2 FQGNSA. With V trimmed by 5 bases and J by 5 bases, 10 bases remained unmatched.

The chain uses TRBV30 and TRBJ2-1; 11 bases align to TRBD2. Germline trimming cut 3 bases from V and 12 bases from J; bases unmatched to any gene: 10. Germline lookup yields CDR1 GTSNPN and CDR2 SVGIG (reference sequence). The CDR3 extends over 14 amino acids. In DNA, the CDR3 is TGTGCCTGGAGGATAGCGGGAGGGCCGGTTTCGCAGTTCTTC. This sequence encodes CAWRIAGGPVSQFF. The entire variable domain, with the rest obtained from reference TRBV30 and TRBJ2-1, is as follows: SQTIHQWPATLVQPVGSPLSLECTVEGTSNPNLYWYRQAAGRGLQLLFYSVGIGQISSEVPQNLSASRPQDRQFILSSKKLLLSDSGFYLCAWRIAGGPVSQFFGPGTRLTVL.

The V and J genes are TRBV9 and TRBJ1-5; D is ambiguous. CDR1 is SGDLS, CDR2 YYNGEE, per germline. The CDR3 spans 15 residues. V lost 3 bases and J lost 0, with 10 bases in between. The CDR3 region is CASSGGAYSNQPQHF. The CDR3 DNA follows: TGTGCCAGCAGCGGAGGAGCATATAGCAATCAGCCCCAGCATTTT. Filled out from reference TRBV9 and TRBJ1-5, the complete variable domain reads DSGVTQTPKHLITATGQRVTLRCSPRSGDLSVYWYQQSLDQGLQFLIQYYNGEERAKGNILERFSAQQFPDLHSELNLSSLELGDSALYFCASSGGAYSNQPQHFGDGTRLSIL.

This clone was seen only once. The gene calls are TRBV5-1 and TRBJ2-7; tentative D call: TRBD1 (6 bases). Germline assignment: CDR1 SGHRS and CDR2 YFSETQ. The CDR3 contains 14 residues. V lost 4 bases and J 4 bases, leaving 15 bases between the germline ends. The DNA for the CDR3 is TGCGCCAGCAGCCGGGACATGGGTGGGTACGAGCAGTACTTC. Its protein product is CASSRDMGGYEQYF. The whole variable domain, filled in from reference TRBV5-1 and TRBJ2-7, reads KAGVTQTPRYLIKTRGQQVTLSCSPISGHRSVSWYQQTPGQGLQFLFEYFSETQRNKGNFPGRFSGRQFSNSRSEMNVSTLELGDSALYLCASSRDMGGYEQYFGPGTRLTVT.

The chain has TRBV6-1 and TRBJ1-4; D gene ambiguous. CDR3 length: 15 residues. V was clipped by 2 bases and J by 3 bases, with 10 bases between them. Germline CDR1 MNHNS, CDR2 SASEGT. CDR3 amino acids: CASSEITGPNEKLFF. Here the CDR3 DNA reads TGTGCCAGCAGTGAAATTACGGGTCCTAATGAAAAACTGTTTTTT.

The chain recombines TRBV18 with TRBJ2-2; 8 positions agree with TRBD1. Germline CDR1 reads KGHSH; CDR2 reads LQKENI. CDR3 length: 16 amino acids. The V gene end was trimmed by 2 bases and the J gene end by 2 bases; junction bases not matched to a gene: 4. The CDR3 coding sequence is TGTGCCAGCTCACCAGGGACAGGAGGAAACACCGGGGAGCTGTTTTTT. Translated: CASSPGTGGNTGELFF.

The chain uses TRBV7-2 and TRBJ1-1; TRBD1 matches 9 bases. Germline CDR1 and CDR2: SGHTA and FQGNSA. The CDR3 length is 14 residues. After removal of 5 bases from V and 5 bases from J, the junction contained 6 bases not matched to a gene. CDR3 sequence: CASSLGTGLTEAFF. CDR3 DNA sequence: TGTGCCAGCAGCCTAGGGACAGGGTTGACTGAAGCTTTCTTT.

The V gene is TRBV28, the J gene TRBJ2-3; the match to TRBD1 covers 8 bases. CDR1 and CDR2 from the germline V gene are MDHEN and SYDVKM. The CDR3 extends over 15 amino acids. Trimming removed 3 bases from V and 5 bases from J; junction bases left unmatched: 7. The CDR3 sequence is CASSFSRGLIDTQYF. The CDR3, as DNA: TGTGCCAGCAGTTTCAGCAGGGGGCTTATAGATACGCAGTATTTT. The full variable domain, with the rest looked up from reference TRBV28 and TRBJ2-3, is DVKVTQSSRYLVKRTGEKVFLECVQDMDHENMFWYRQDPGLGLRLIYFSYDVKMKEKGDIPEGYSVSREKKERFSLILESASTNQTSMYLCASSFSRGLIDTQYFGPGTRLTVL.